This entry lists 31 T cell receptor beta chains sequenced from one sample in a study of technical replicates of blood from several donors. Method: immunoSEQ multiplex PCR; TCRdb's copy keeps in-frame clones and lacks some. Of tens of thousands of clones listed, 95% to 98% are singletons. Sequenced input: T cells isolated from PBMCs. These receptors came from a human donor in good health.

This rearrangement joins TRBV28 to TRBJ2-7; 7 bases are a match to TRBD1. The ends lost 6 bases at V and 2 bases at J; junction bases unmatched: 4. Germline V gives CDR1 MDHEN, CDR2 SYDVKM. This CDR3 contains 13 residues. The DNA for the CDR3 is TGTGCCAGCAGCCGGGACAGCGCCTACGAGCAGTACTTC. It yields the protein CASSRDSAYEQYF.

For the CDR3, the DNA is TGTGCCAGCAGTCACCCCTTCAGGGCCACTGAAGCTTTCTTT. As protein: CASSHPFRATEAFF. The gene calls are TRBV5-6 and TRBJ1-1, with a weak D call TRBD1 (5 bases). Trimming took 5 bases from V and 4 from J, leaving 15 bases between them. The CDR3 loop spans 14 amino acids. Germline CDR1 is SGHDT and CDR2 is YYEEEE.

The chain combines TRBV6-5 with TRBJ2-1, with 9 bases matching TRBD1. The germline V gene has CDR1 MNHEY and CDR2 SVGAGI. CDR3 size: 14 residues. V lost 5 bases and J lost 5; bases outside the gene matches: 4. DNA for the CDR3: TGTGCCAGCAGTCGGGGACAGGGCCACAATGAGCAGTTCTTC. The encoded protein is CASSRGQGHNEQFF.

The genes are TRBV11-2 and TRBJ2-7; D might be TRBD1 (5 bases). The V gene lost 1 base and the J gene lost 0 bases, with 13 bases spanning the gap. The germline V gene encodes CDR1 SGHAT and CDR2 FQNNGV. The CDR3 consists of 16 residues. CDR3 amino acids: CASSLGPTGHSYEQYF. CDR3 bases: TGTGCCAGCAGCTTAGGACCAACAGGCCACTCCTACGAGCAGTACTTC.

The chain is built from TRBV11-2 and TRBJ2-7; TRBD2 might be the D (6 bases). Germline V gives CDR1 SGHAT, CDR2 FQNNGV. With 7 bases removed from V and 4 bases from J, the gap between germline ends came to 20 bases. CDR3 length equals 15 residues. CDR3 loop: CASTLGTGAAYEQYF. The CDR3 coding sequence is TGTGCCAGCACTCTTGGGACGGGAGCAGCGTACGAGCAGTACTTC.

This clone showed up just once. The rearrangement joins TRBV2 to TRBJ2-5; no firm D call. V was trimmed by 4 bases and J by 1 base, leaving 7 bases between them. The CDR3 length is 13 residues. Germline V gene data show CDR1 as SNHLY and CDR2 as FYNNEI. CDR3 bases: TGTGCCAGCAGTGGAAACAGCCAAGAGACCCAGTACTTC. Its protein product is CASSGNSQETQYF.

This clone showed up just once. The chain carries TRBV29-1 and TRBJ2-3; 8 bases are shared with TRBD1. Germline trimming cut 0 bases from V and 5 bases from J; bases unmatched to any gene: 10. Germline V gene sequence: CDR1 SQVTM, CDR2 ANQGSEA. The CDR3 is made up of 16 amino acids. Here the CDR3 DNA reads TGCAGCGTTGAAGACCTAAGGACAGGGTGGGTAGATACGCAGTATTTT. Translated, it gives CSVEDLRTGWVDTQYF.

V usage is TRBV11-3 and J usage is TRBJ2-7, with 10 bases lining up with TRBD2. The length of the CDR3 is 14 residues. CDR1 and CDR2 (germline): SGHNT, YENEEA. Trimming at V came to 3 bases and at J to 2 bases, leaving 1 base not matched to a gene. The CDR3 reads CASSFTSGTYEQYF. The CDR3 DNA reads as TGTGCCAGCAGCTTCACTAGCGGGACCTACGAGCAGTACTTC.

The CDR3 sequence: CAWSVQGSYSNQPQHF. The DNA for the CDR3 is TGTGCCTGGAGTGTACAGGGTAGTTATAGCAATCAGCCCCAGCATTTT. The chain carries TRBV30 and TRBJ1-5; possible D gene TRBD1, 6 bases. Trimming stripped 0 bases from V and 0 bases from J, with 12 bases between. The CDR3 sequence is 16 residues long. CDR1 is GTSNPN, CDR2 SVGIG, per germline (reference sequence).

This clone was recorded once. The gene calls are TRBV12-5 and TRBJ1-5; D might be TRBD1 (5 bases). The ends were cut back, 3 bases at V and 0 bases at J, with 9 bases in the middle. Germline V lookup: CDR1 LGHNT, CDR2 FRNRAP. The CDR3 consists of 15 residues. Here the CDR3 reads CASGLGTDSNQPQHF. The DNA for the CDR3 is TGTGCTAGTGGTTTAGGGACTGATAGCAATCAGCCCCAGCATTTT.

The chain joins TRBV5-6 to TRBJ2-1; TRBD2 aligns across 7 bases. Germline V lookup: CDR1 SGHDT, CDR2 YYEEEE. The ends lost 0 bases at V and 2 bases at J; junction bases unmatched: 2. This CDR3 comprises 15 residues. CDR3 DNA: TGTGCCAGCAGCTTGGAGGGAGGGCCCTACAATGAGCAGTTCTTC. This codes for CASSLEGGPYNEQFF.

The chain employs TRBV4-1 and TRBJ2-1; 7 bases fit TRBD1. The CDR3 runs 15 residues. Germline V gene lookup returns CDR1 MGHRA and CDR2 YSYEKL. The ends lost 4 bases at V and 3 bases at J; junction bases unmatched: 6. The CDR3: CASSRGRTGYNEQFF. CDR3 coding DNA: TGCGCCAGCAGCCGGGGGCGGACAGGCTACAATGAGCAGTTCTTC.

This clone was seen just once. The chain employs TRBV5-6 and TRBJ1-1; D unresolved. Trimming stripped 1 base from V and 1 base from J, with 8 bases between. Germline V lookup: CDR1 SGHDT, CDR2 YYEEEE. The CDR3 totals 14 residues. The CDR3 reads CASSLPHQNTEAFF. DNA of the CDR3: TGTGCCAGCAGCTTGCCACACCAGAACACTGAAGCTTTCTTT.

The chain couples TRBV19 to TRBJ2-1, with TRBD2 matching 13 bases. V lost 4 bases and J lost 9; bases outside the gene matches: 9. Germline CDR1 reads LNHDA; CDR2 reads SQIVND (reference sequence). The CDR3 runs to 16 residues. CDR3 sequence (DNA): TGTGCCAGTAGTACTAACTGGGGACTAGCGGGAAGTGAGCAGTTCTTC. Encoded protein: CASSTNWGLAGSEQFF.

The chain combines TRBV9 with TRBJ2-1; D is ambiguous. This CDR3 comprises 15 residues. Looked up from germline, CDR1 is SGDLS and CDR2 is YYNGEE. Trimming pared 0 bases from V and 1 base from J, leaving 8 bases between. CDR3 residues: CASSVGSLSYNEQFF. CDR3 nucleotide sequence: TGTGCCAGCAGCGTAGGGTCCCTATCCTACAATGAGCAGTTCTTC.

The genes are TRBV6-1 and TRBJ1-1; D is unresolved. Trimming stripped 5 bases from V and 5 bases from J, with 12 bases between. Germline CDR1 MNHNS, CDR2 SASEGT. CDR3 size: 13 residues. The CDR3 reads CASSQRDWTEAFF. The DNA of the CDR3 is TGTGCCAGCAGTCAGAGGGATTGGACTGAAGCTTTCTTT.

Points on this clone: Other DNA sequences in the same sample also yield this CDR3. CDR3 in DNA: TGCGCCAGCAGCCAAGAGATCGGTAGCTCCTACAATGAGCAGTTCTTC. It is translated as CASSQEIGSSYNEQFF. V and J are TRBV4-3 and TRBJ2-1, with D unresolved. The V gene's germline CDR1 is LGHNA and CDR2 YSLEER. This CDR3 is 16 amino acids long. Trimming pared 0 bases from V and 0 bases from J, leaving 9 bases between.

The chain combines TRBV2 with TRBJ2-4; possible D gene TRBD2, 5 bases. Germline CDR1 is SNHLY and CDR2 is FYNNEI. V lost 3 bases and J lost 0, with 12 bases in between. This CDR3 region has 16 residues. The CDR3 here is CASSDLVGVAKNIQYF. CDR3 nucleotide sequence: TGTGCCAGCAGTGACTTGGTGGGAGTAGCCAAAAACATTCAGTACTTC.

V gene TRBV7-2 combines with J gene TRBJ1-3, with 7 nucleotides matching TRBD1. The CDR3 spans 17 residues. CDR1 is SGHTA, CDR2 FQGNSA, per germline. V lost 5 bases to trimming and J lost 0 bases; unmatched junction nucleotides: 10. CDR3 in amino acids: CASSRDNRGLSGNTIYF. The CDR3 bases are TGTGCCAGCAGCCGAGATAACAGGGGTCTCTCTGGAAACACCATATATTTT.

The count of this clone is one. V usage is TRBV4-2 and J usage is TRBJ2-1; 7 bases align to TRBD2. Trimming took 0 bases from V and 3 from J; bases not matched to a gene: 14. The germline gives CDR1 LGHNA, CDR2 YNFKEQ. The CDR3 is 19 residues long. The CDR3 DNA follows: TGTGCCAGCAGCCAAGAAGGGATGATGGCGGGAGAGGGCTACAATGAGCAGTTCTTC. Its protein product is CASSQEGMMAGEGYNEQFF.

This clone was picked up one time. The chain employs TRBV6-1 and TRBJ2-1; D call uncertain. The V and J ends lost 6 bases and 5 bases respectively, with 8 bases between them. The CDR3 sequence is 12 residues long. The germline V gene encodes CDR1 MNHNS and CDR2 SASEGT. CDR3 loop: CASSGDHNEQFF. The CDR3, as DNA: TGTGCCAGCAGCGGAGACCACAATGAGCAGTTCTTC.

The chain is built from TRBV2 and TRBJ2-1; 11 positions match TRBD2. Trimming cost V 7 bases and J 0 bases; bases outside gene matches: 2. The length of the CDR3 is 15 residues. The V gene's germline CDR1 is SNHLY and CDR2 FYNNEI. The CDR3 sequence is CASKGLAASYNEQFF. In DNA form, the CDR3 reads TGTGCCAGCAAGGGACTAGCGGCCTCCTACAATGAGCAGTTCTTC. Full variable domain (missing parts from reference TRBV2 and TRBJ2-1): EPEVTQTPSHQVTQMGQEVILRCVPISNHLYFYWYRQILGQKVEFLVSFYNNEISEKSEIFDDQFSVERPDGSNFTLKIRSTKLEDSAMYFCASKGLAASYNEQFFGPGTRLTVL.

The chain joins TRBV4-3 to TRBJ1-5; D might be TRBD1 (5 bases). The V gene's germline CDR1 is LGHNA and CDR2 YSLEER. CDR3 length: 14 residues. The V gene lost 0 bases and the J gene lost 4 bases, with 7 bases spanning the gap. The chain's CDR3 is CASSQDKGNQPQHF. In DNA form, the CDR3 reads TGCGCCAGCAGCCAAGACAAGGGGAATCAGCCCCAGCATTTT.

V gene TRBV5-6 combines with J gene TRBJ1-5; D remains ambiguous. The CDR3 is made up of 16 amino acids. V lost 0 bases and J lost 0, with 10 bases in between. Germline-derived CDR1 and CDR2 are SGHDT and YYEEEE. DNA of the CDR3: TGTGCCAGCAGCTTGGGCGGGGTTTATAGCAATCAGCCCCAGCATTTT. Its protein product is CASSLGGVYSNQPQHF.

The chain carries TRBV19 and TRBJ1-2; the D is unclear. Looked up from germline, CDR1 is LNHDA and CDR2 is SQIVND (reference sequence). CDR3 length: 13 amino acids. The V end was cut by 3 bases, the J end by 4 bases, with 9 bases between. This CDR3 is CASSIPGIYGYTF. CDR3 coding DNA: TGTGCCAGTAGTATTCCCGGGATCTATGGCTACACCTTC.

The CDR3 reads CASSLAEPYEQYF. In DNA form, the CDR3 reads TGTGCCAGCAGTTTGGCAGAACCCTACGAGCAGTACTTC. The chain joins TRBV27 to TRBJ2-7; D is undetermined. CDR3 length equals 13 residues. The V end was cut by 3 bases, the J end by 2 bases, with 8 bases between. Germline V CDR1 and CDR2: MNHEY, SMNVEV (reference sequence).

V and J are TRBV2 and TRBJ2-7, with D perhaps matching TRBD1 (6 bases). Deletions cut 5 bases from V and 0 bases from J, with 8 bases between. The CDR3 extends over 13 amino acids. The V gene's germline CDR1 is SNHLY and CDR2 FYNNEI. The CDR3 sequence is CASSTGPSYEQYF. DNA of the CDR3: TGTGCCAGCAGTACAGGGCCCTCCTACGAGCAGTACTTC.

The genes are TRBV4-3 and TRBJ2-7; 9 bases line up with TRBD1. Germline loops: CDR1 LGHNA, CDR2 YSLEER. The junction had 9 bases not matched to a gene; V was cut back by 1 base and J by 5 bases. CDR3 length equals 16 residues. CDR3 in amino acids: CASSQGAGTGTNEQYF. For the CDR3, the DNA is TGCGCCAGCAGCCAAGGGGCCGGGACAGGGACCAACGAGCAGTACTTC.

The chain has TRBV11-3 and TRBJ1-4; perhaps TRBD1 as D (6 bases). CDR3 length: 14 amino acids. Trimming pared 5 bases from V and 8 bases from J, leaving 15 bases between. The germline gives CDR1 SGHNT, CDR2 YENEEA. CDR3 residues: CASSVTGSGEKLFF. In DNA form, the CDR3 reads TGTGCCAGCAGCGTAACAGGGTCGGGGGAAAAACTGTTTTTT. Filled out from reference TRBV11-3 and TRBJ1-4, the complete variable domain reads EAGVVQSPRYKIIEKKQPVAFWCNPISGHNTLYWYLQNLGQGPELLIRYENEEAVDDSQLPKDRFSAERLKGVDSTLKIQPAELGDSAVYLCASSVTGSGEKLFFGSGTQLSVL.

The genes are TRBV6-5 and TRBJ1-2; tentative D call: TRBD1 (6 bases). This CDR3 has 13 residues. V lost 3 bases and J 3 bases, leaving 8 bases between the germline ends. Germline CDR1 and CDR2: MNHEY and SVGAGI. DNA for the CDR3: TGTGCCAGCAGTTATTCAGGGGACTATGGCTACACCTTC. Translated: CASSYSGDYGYTF.

The genes are TRBV10-3 and TRBJ1-1; 11 bases are a match to TRBD1. V trimming: 4 bases; J trimming: 10 bases; junction bases outside the gene matches: 5. The CDR3 consists of 13 residues. Germline-derived CDR1 and CDR2 are ENHRY and SYGVKD. The CDR3 reads CAISVSGTGGAFF. CDR3 in DNA: TGTGCCATCAGTGTTTCAGGGACAGGGGGAGCTTTCTTT.